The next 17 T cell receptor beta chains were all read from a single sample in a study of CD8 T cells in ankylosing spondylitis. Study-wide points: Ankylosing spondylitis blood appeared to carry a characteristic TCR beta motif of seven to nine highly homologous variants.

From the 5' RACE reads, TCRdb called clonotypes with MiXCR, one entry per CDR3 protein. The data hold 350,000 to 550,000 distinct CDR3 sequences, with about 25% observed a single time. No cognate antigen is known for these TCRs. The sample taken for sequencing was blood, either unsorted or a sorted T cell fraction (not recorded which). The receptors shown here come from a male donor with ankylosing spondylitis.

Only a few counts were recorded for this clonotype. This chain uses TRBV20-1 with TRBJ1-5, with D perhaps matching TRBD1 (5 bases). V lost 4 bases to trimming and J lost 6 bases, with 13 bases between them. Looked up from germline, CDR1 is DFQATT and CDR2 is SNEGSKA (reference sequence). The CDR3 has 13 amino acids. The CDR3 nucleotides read TGCAGTGCTAAGACGACGGGGACTCAGCCCCAGCATTTT. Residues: CSAKTTGTQPQHF.

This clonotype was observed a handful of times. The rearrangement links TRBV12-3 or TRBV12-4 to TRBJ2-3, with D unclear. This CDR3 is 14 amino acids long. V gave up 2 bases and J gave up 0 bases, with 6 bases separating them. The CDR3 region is CASSLYSSTDTQYF. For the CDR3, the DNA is TGTGCCAGCAGTTTATATTCTAGCACAGATACGCAGTATTTT.

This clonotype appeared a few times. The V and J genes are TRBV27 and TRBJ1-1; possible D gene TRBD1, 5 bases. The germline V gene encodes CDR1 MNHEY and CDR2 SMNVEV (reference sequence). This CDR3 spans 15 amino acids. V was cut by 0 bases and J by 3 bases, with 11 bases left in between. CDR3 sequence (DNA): TGTGCCAGCAGTTTATCGGCAGGGTGGGACACTGAAGCTTTCTTT. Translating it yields CASSLSAGWDTEAFF.

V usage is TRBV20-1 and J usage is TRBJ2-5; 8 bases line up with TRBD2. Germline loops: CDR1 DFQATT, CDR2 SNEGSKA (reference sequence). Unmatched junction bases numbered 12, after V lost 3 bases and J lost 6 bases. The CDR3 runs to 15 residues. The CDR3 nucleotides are TGCAGTGCTAGGCTCCGGGAGGGCCCTCCAAAGACCCAGTACTTC. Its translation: CSARLREGPPKTQYF.

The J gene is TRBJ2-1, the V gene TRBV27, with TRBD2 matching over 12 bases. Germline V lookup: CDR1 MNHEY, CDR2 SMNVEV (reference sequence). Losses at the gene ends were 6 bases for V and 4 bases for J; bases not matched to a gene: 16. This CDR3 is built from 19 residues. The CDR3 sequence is CASRLLAGGIGLLYNEQFF. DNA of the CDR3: TGTGCCAGCAGACTACTAGCGGGAGGAATCGGCCTCCTATACAATGAGCAGTTCTTC.

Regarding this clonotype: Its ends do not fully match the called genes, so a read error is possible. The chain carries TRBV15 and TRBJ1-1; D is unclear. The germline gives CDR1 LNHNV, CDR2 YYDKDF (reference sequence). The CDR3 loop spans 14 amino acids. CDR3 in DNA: TGTGCCACCAGCAGAGATTTGGGGAACACTGAAGGTTTCTTT. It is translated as CATSRDLGNTEGFF.

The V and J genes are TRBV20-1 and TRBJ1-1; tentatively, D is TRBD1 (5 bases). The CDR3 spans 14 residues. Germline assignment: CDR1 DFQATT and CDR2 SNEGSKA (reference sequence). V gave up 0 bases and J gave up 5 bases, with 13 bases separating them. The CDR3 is CSARDMAGRTEAFF. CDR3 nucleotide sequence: TGCAGTGCTAGAGATATGGCAGGGAGAACTGAAGCTTTCTTT.

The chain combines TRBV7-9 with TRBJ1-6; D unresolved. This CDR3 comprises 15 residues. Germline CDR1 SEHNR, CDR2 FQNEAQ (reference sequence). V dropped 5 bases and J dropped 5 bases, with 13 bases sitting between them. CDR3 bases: TGTGCCAGCAGCATCCACGGGAACGATAATTCACCCCTCCACTTT. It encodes CASSIHGNDNSPLHF.

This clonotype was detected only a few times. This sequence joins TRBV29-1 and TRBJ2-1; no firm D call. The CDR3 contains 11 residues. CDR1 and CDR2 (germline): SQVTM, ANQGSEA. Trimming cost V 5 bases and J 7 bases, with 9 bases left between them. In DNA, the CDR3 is TGCAGCGTTTACAGCTATAATGAGCAGTTCTTC. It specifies CSVYSYNEQFF.

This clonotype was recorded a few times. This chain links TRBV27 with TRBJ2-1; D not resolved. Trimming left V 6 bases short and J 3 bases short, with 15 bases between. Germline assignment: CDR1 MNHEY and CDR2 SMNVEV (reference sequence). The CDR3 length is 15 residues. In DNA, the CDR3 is TGTGCCAGCAGGATCAAGGGCCCCTACTACAATGAGCAGTTCTTC. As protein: CASRIKGPYYNEQFF.

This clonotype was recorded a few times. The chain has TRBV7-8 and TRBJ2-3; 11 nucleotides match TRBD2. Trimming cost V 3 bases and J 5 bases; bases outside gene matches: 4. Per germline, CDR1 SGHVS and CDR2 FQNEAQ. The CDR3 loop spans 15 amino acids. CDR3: CASSFSGRAEDTQYF. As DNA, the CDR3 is TGTGCCAGCAGCTTTAGCGGGAGGGCCGAAGATACGCAGTATTTT.

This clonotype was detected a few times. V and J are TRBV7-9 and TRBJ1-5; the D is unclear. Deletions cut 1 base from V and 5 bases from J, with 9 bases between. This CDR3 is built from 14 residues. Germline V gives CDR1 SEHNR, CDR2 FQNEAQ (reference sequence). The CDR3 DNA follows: TGTGCCAGCAGCTTAGGGCCCCAGGATCAGCCCCAGCATTTT. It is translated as CASSLGPQDQPQHF.

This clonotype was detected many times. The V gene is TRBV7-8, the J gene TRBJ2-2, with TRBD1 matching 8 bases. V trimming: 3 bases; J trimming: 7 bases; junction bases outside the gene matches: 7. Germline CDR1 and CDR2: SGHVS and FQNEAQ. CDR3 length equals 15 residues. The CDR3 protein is CASSLRTGSYGELFF. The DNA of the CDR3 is TGTGCCAGCAGCTTGCGGACAGGGTCATACGGGGAGCTGTTTTTT.

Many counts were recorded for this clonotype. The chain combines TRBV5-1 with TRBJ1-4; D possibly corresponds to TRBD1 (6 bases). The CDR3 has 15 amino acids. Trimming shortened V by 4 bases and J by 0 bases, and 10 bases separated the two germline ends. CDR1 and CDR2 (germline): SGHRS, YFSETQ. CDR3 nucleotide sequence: TGCGCCAGCAGCGGAGAGGGGGCAACTAATGAAAAACTGTTTTTT. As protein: CASSGEGATNEKLFF.

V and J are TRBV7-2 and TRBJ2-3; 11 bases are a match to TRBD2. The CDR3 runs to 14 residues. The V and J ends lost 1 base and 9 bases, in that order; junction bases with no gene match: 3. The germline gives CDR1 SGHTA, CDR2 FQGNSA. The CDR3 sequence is CASSLGASGRTQYF. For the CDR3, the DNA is TGTGCCAGCAGCTTAGGGGCTAGCGGGAGGACGCAGTATTTT.

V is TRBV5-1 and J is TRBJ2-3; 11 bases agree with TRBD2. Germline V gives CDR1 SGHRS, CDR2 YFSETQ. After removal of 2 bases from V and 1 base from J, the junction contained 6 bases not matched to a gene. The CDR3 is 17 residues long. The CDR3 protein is CASSLALAGGGTDTQYF. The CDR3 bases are TGCGCCAGCAGCTTAGCGCTAGCGGGAGGCGGCACAGATACGCAGTATTTT.

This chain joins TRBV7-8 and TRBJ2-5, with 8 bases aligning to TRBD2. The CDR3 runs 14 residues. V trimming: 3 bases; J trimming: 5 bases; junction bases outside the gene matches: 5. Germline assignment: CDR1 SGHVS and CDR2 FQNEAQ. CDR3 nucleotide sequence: TGTGCCAGCAGCTTCTTGCGGGAGGTGGAGACCCAGTACTTC. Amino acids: CASSFLREVETQYF.